The clone carrying this T cell receptor (beta chain) was counted at least ten times. The target antigen is unknown. Axillary draining lymph nodes of breast cancer patients supplied the node samples. The data belong to a study of breast tumors, draining lymph nodes, adjacent tissues. The CDR3 is made up of 12 amino acids. Per the germline V gene, CDR1 is SGHTA and CDR2 is FQGNSA. The ends were cut back, 4 bases at V and 2 bases at J, with 4 bases in the middle. Study outcomes and limitations: Tumors had less TCR diversity than lymph nodes, more than nontumor tissue. The lymph node origin of tumor T cells was framed as consistent with a hypothesis, not demonstrated. Most tumor T cells seemingly derive from lymph node, then expand in tumor. Luminal-like breast cancer showed significantly higher tumor–nontumor repertoire similarity than basal-like.

MiXCR, applied by TCRdb to the multiplex PCR reads, yields one record per CDR3 protein. The data show about 180,000 distinct CDR3 sequences, approximately 30% seen once. The specimen sequenced was axillary lymph node tissue. This TCR was sampled from a female donor with breast cancer. Some clones in this sample may be carry-over from other donors' samples. The V and J genes are TRBV7-2 and TRBJ2-3; no clear D gene. The CDR3 loop is CASSSFTDTQYF. CDR3 in DNA: TGTGCCAGCAGCTCGTTCACAGATACGCAGTATTTT. Full variable domain (outside the CDR3, taken from reference TRBV7-2 and TRBJ2-3): GAGVSQSPSNKVTEKGKDVELRCDPISGHTALYWYRQSLGQGLEFLIYFQGNSAPDKSGLPSDRFSAERTGGSVSTLTIQRTQQEDSAVYLCASSSFTDTQYFGPGTRLTVL.